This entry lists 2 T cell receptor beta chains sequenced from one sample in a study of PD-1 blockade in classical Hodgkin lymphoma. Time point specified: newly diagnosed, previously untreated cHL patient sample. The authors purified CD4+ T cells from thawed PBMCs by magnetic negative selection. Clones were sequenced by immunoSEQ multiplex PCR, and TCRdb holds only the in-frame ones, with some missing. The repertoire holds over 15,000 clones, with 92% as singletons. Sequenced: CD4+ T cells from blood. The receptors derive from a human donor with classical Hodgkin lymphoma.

The CDR3 DNA reads as TGTGCTAGTGGTTTGGTAGTTGGAAGCTCTGGAAACACCATATATTTT. Translating it yields CASGLVVGSSGNTIYF. The V gene is TRBV12-5, the J gene TRBJ1-3; D gene ambiguous. This CDR3 region has 16 residues. V was cut by 0 bases and J by 0 bases, with 9 bases left in between. From germline, CDR1 is LGHNT and CDR2 FRNRAP.

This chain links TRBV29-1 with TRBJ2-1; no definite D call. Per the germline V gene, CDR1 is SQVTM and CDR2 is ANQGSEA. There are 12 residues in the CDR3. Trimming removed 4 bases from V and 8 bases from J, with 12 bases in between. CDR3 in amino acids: CSVGWGFDEQFF. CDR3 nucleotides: TGCAGCGTTGGGTGGGGATTCGATGAGCAGTTCTTC.